This T cell receptor (beta chain) was documented in a study of T cell responses to AZD1222 COVID-19 vaccine. Assay used: immunoSEQ multiplex PCR; TCRdb lists only in-frame clones, some missing. The sample contains roughly 120,000 clones, over 75% of which appear only once. CDR3 length: 17 residues. From germline, CDR1 is LNHDA and CDR2 SQIVND (reference sequence). Trimming pared 3 bases from V and 3 bases from J, leaving 19 bases between. This TCR was recovered from an adult in good health. The J gene is TRBJ2-3, the V gene TRBV19; D might be TRBD2 (5 bases). Sequencing was performed on peripheral blood, taken on day 0 of AZD1222 vaccination. For the CDR3, the DNA is TGTGCCAGTAGTATCGGCAGTCCGGGGATAATAACAGATACGCAGTATTTT. Its translation: CASSIGSPGIITDTQYF.